The 18 T cell receptor beta chains listed next were all sequenced from one sample in a study of blood T cell repertoires in COVID-19. The table came from immunoSEQ multiplex PCR; TCRdb's copy has only in-frame clones and leaves some out. The sample has roughly 150,000 clones; 70% to 85% are singletons. Sequencing was performed on peripheral blood. These receptors all stem from a woman aged 50 to 60 with acute or convalescent COVID-19.

The chain couples TRBV10-1 to TRBJ2-1; perhaps TRBD2 as D (6 bases). The V end lost 6 bases, the J end lost 0 bases, and 9 bases lay between the germline ends. Germline-derived CDR1 and CDR2 are WNHNN and SYGVQD (reference sequence). The CDR3 has 14 residues. The CDR3 sequence is CASSGGASYNEQFF. The CDR3 DNA reads as TGCGCCAGCAGCGGCGGGGCCTCCTACAATGAGCAGTTCTTC.

The chain is built from TRBV5-1 and TRBJ2-1; TRBD1 might be the D (5 bases). The germline V gene encodes CDR1 SGHRS and CDR2 YFSETQ. The CDR3 totals 15 residues. Trimming pared 0 bases from V and 9 bases from J, leaving 16 bases between. CDR3 protein: CASSLEAGFKVEQFF. CDR3 nucleotides: TGCGCCAGCAGCTTGGAGGCAGGGTTTAAGGTTGAGCAGTTCTTC.

To note about this clone: The identical CDR3 is also encoded by other nucleotide sequences in the sample. This chain's CDR3 is CASSLGRGNEQFF. Here the CDR3 DNA reads TGTGCCAGCAGCCTGGGGAGGGGGAATGAGCAGTTCTTC. This sequence joins TRBV3-1 (or the pseudogene TRBV3-2) and TRBJ2-1, with D perhaps TRBD2 (7 bases). V was pared by 4 bases and J by 7 bases, with 11 bases between. Germline loops: CDR1 LGHDT, CDR2 YNNKEL (reference sequence). This CDR3 contains 13 residues.

The rearrangement joins TRBV24-1 to TRBJ2-5, with D possibly matching TRBD1 (7 bases). The germline gives CDR1 KGHDR, CDR2 SFDVKD. Trimming removed 9 bases at V and 1 base at J, with 17 bases between. The CDR3 totals 15 residues. The CDR3 here is CATGEGRGVQETQYF. The CDR3 DNA reads TGTGCCACCGGGGAAGGCAGGGGGGTCCAAGAGACCCAGTACTTC.

As DNA, the CDR3 is TGTGCCAGCTCCGGGACAGGCCTCACCGGGGAGCTGTTTTTT. Its translation: CASSGTGLTGELFF. The rearrangement joins TRBV18 to TRBJ2-2; 8 bases match TRBD1. This CDR3 has 14 amino acids. Germline V gene sequence: CDR1 KGHSH, CDR2 LQKENI. The V segment lost 6 bases and the J segment 4 bases; nucleotides outside the gene matches: 4.

V is TRBV10-3 and J is TRBJ2-5, with D maybe TRBD1 (5 bases). This CDR3 contains 19 residues. Trimming cost V 0 bases and J 2 bases, with 22 bases left between them. Germline CDR1 and CDR2: ENHRY and SYGVKD. DNA for the CDR3: TGTGCCATCAGTGAGTCTAGGACCAAGGGGAAGCCGGATCAAGAGACCCAGTACTTC. As protein: CAISESRTKGKPDQETQYF.

The V gene is TRBV30, the J gene TRBJ1-1, with D uncertain. The V gene lost 0 bases and the J gene lost 7 bases, with 6 bases spanning the gap. Germline CDR1 reads GTSNPN; CDR2 reads SVGIG (reference sequence). The CDR3 consists of 11 residues. Here the CDR3 reads CAWSVQFEAFF. In nucleotides, the CDR3 is TGTGCCTGGAGTGTACAGTTTGAAGCTTTCTTT.

This chain connects TRBV2 to TRBJ1-2; tentatively, D is TRBD1 (5 bases). Trimming took 6 bases from V and 3 from J, leaving 14 bases between them. Looked up from germline, CDR1 is SNHLY and CDR2 is FYNNEI. The CDR3 is made up of 14 amino acids. The CDR3 is CASRRQGMDYGYTF. DNA for the CDR3: TGTGCCAGCAGGAGGCAGGGTATGGACTATGGCTACACCTTC. Supplemented by reference TRBV2 and TRBJ1-2, the full variable domain reads EPEVTQTPSHQVTQMGQEVILRCVPISNHLYFYWYRQILGQKVEFLVSFYNNEISEKSEIFDDQFSVERPDGSNFTLKIRSTKLEDSAMYFCASRRQGMDYGYTFGSGTRLTVV.

This chain connects TRBV10-1 to TRBJ2-7; 7 bases map to TRBD2. The CDR3 consists of 12 residues. Trimming took 9 bases from V and 3 from J; bases not matched to a gene: 5. Germline-derived CDR1 and CDR2 are WNHNN and SYGVQD (reference sequence). The CDR3 region has the DNA TGCGCCAGAGGACTAGGTCTCTACGAGCAGTACTTC. Translating gives CARGLGLYEQYF.

The chain links TRBV7-2 to TRBJ1-6; the D gene is possibly TRBD1 (6 bases). Germline assignment: CDR1 SGHTA and CDR2 FQGNSA. This CDR3 is 16 amino acids long. V was cut by 5 bases and J by 10 bases, with 21 bases left in between. For the CDR3, the DNA is TGTGCCAGCAGCCTATCACAGGGAAGGGTAGAATCACCCCTCCACTTT. Its translation is CASSLSQGRVESPLHF.

The rearrangement joins TRBV7-8 to TRBJ1-5, with TRBD1 identical over 8 bases. V was pared by 5 bases and J by 7 bases, with 7 bases of the junction left unmatched. CDR3 size: 14 residues. Germline CDR1 SGHVS, CDR2 FQNEAQ. This CDR3 is CASSPGDRWQPQHF. The CDR3 DNA is TGTGCCAGCAGCCCTGGGGACAGGTGGCAGCCCCAGCATTTT.

This clone appeared a single time. J is TRBJ1-2 and V is TRBV19, with D possibly TRBD1 on 6 matching bases. Germline-derived CDR1 and CDR2 are LNHDA and SQIVND (reference sequence). V gave up 3 bases and J gave up 3 bases, with 14 bases separating them. The CDR3 contains 15 residues. The CDR3 here is CASSITGQSYYGYTF. In DNA form, the CDR3 reads TGTGCCAGTAGTATTACAGGGCAGAGCTACTATGGCTACACCTTC.

The chain couples TRBV19 to TRBJ2-7; 9 bases are shared with TRBD2. CDR1 is LNHDA, CDR2 SQIVND, per germline (reference sequence). The CDR3 spans 14 residues. The ends lost 3 bases at V and 6 bases at J; junction bases unmatched: 6. The CDR3 region has the DNA TGTGCCAGTAGTATGGGCGGGAGGGCCGGCGAGCAGTACTTC. Translating gives CASSMGGRAGEQYF.

J is TRBJ1-1 and V is TRBV7-3, with 9 bases that match TRBD1. The CDR3 runs to 16 residues. V trimming: 2 bases; J trimming: 1 base; junction bases outside the gene matches: 5. Per the germline V gene, CDR1 is SGHTA and CDR2 is FQGTGA. The CDR3 sequence: CASSLSTGGRNTEAFF. The CDR3 nucleotides are TGTGCCAGCAGCTTATCTACAGGGGGCAGGAACACTGAAGCTTTCTTT. The whole variable domain, filled in from reference TRBV7-3 and TRBJ1-1, reads GAGVSQTPSNKVTEKGKYVELRCDPISGHTALYWYRQSLGQGPEFLIYFQGTGAADDSGLPNDRFFAVRPEGSVSTLKIQRTERGDSAVYLCASSLSTGGRNTEAFFGQGTRLTVV.

The V gene is TRBV3-1 (or the pseudogene TRBV3-2), the J gene TRBJ1-3; unclear D gene. This CDR3 region has 16 residues. Trimming took 1 base from V and 0 from J, leaving 10 bases between them. Per germline, CDR1 LGHDT and CDR2 YNNKEL (reference sequence). CDR3 sequence reads: CASSQARTFSGNTIYF. Written as DNA, the CDR3 is TGTGCCAGCAGCCAAGCTCGGACTTTCTCTGGAAACACCATATATTTT.

The V gene is TRBV6-2 or TRBV6-3, the J gene TRBJ2-7; a weak D match, TRBD1 (6 bases). The germline V and J ends were trimmed by 4 bases and 5 bases, with 18 bases remaining between them. Germline CDR1 and CDR2: MNHEY and SVGEGT. The CDR3 runs 15 residues. CDR3 residues: CASSFSQGRGNEQYF. DNA of the CDR3: TGTGCCAGCAGTTTCTCGCAGGGTAGGGGGAACGAGCAGTACTTC.

The rearrangement links TRBV5-1 to TRBJ1-5, with D uncertain. Germline V gene sequence: CDR1 SGHRS, CDR2 YFSETQ. This CDR3 is 13 amino acids long. Trimming shortened V by 0 bases and J by 4 bases, and 5 bases separated the two germline ends. CDR3: CASSLGQNQPQHF. Written as DNA, the CDR3 is TGCGCCAGCAGCTTGGGTCAAAATCAGCCCCAGCATTTT. The whole variable domain, remainder taken from reference TRBV5-1 and TRBJ1-5, is KAGVTQTPRYLIKTRGQQVTLSCSPISGHRSVSWYQQTPGQGLQFLFEYFSETQRNKGNFPGRFSGRQFSNSRSEMNVSTLELGDSALYLCASSLGQNQPQHFGDGTRLSIL.

The chain links TRBV2 to TRBJ2-2; D remains ambiguous. The V gene lost 8 bases and the J gene lost 0 bases, with 10 bases spanning the gap. The CDR3 is made up of 14 amino acids. Germline values: CDR1 SNHLY, CDR2 FYNNEI. CDR3: CASELVSNTGELFF. CDR3 sequence (DNA): TGTGCCAGCGAGCTAGTCTCGAACACCGGGGAGCTGTTTTTT. Full variable domain (outside the CDR3, taken from reference TRBV2 and TRBJ2-2): EPEVTQTPSHQVTQMGQEVILRCVPISNHLYFYWYRQILGQKVEFLVSFYNNEISEKSEIFDDQFSVERPDGSNFTLKIRSTKLEDSAMYFCASELVSNTGELFFGEGSRLTVL.